Below are 10 T cell receptor beta chains sequenced from a single sample in a study of cytomegalovirus exposure and HLA in healthy donors. 13 Jbeta primers and 60 Vbeta primers were used for the PCR. Method: immunoSEQ multiplex PCR; TCRdb's copy keeps in-frame clones and lacks some. The table has around 130,000 clones, about 77% seen once. The sequencing input was PBMCs. The receptors were gathered from a man aged 45-65 years in good health and CMV-seronegative.

To note about this clone: One end of the junction varies from germline; a read error may be responsible. The chain recombines TRBV9 with TRBJ2-2; a possible D gene is TRBD2 (5 bases). Germline assignment: CDR1 SGDLS and CDR2 YYNGEE. CDR3 length: 17 amino acids. The CDR3 nucleotides read TGTGCCAGCAGCGCTCGGGGTGGCGGACCAAACACCGGGAAGCTGTTTTTT. Protein: CASSARGGGPNTGKLFF.

Here the CDR3 reads CASSGDSRTDTQYF. For the CDR3, the DNA is TGCGCCAGCAGTGGGGACTCCCGCACAGATACGCAGTATTTT. The rearrangement joins TRBV10-1 to TRBJ2-3, with a tentative D call TRBD2 (6 bases). Between the trimmed V and J ends, which lost 4 bases and 1 base, there was a span of 9 bases. CDR1 and CDR2 from the germline V gene are WNHNN and SYGVQD (reference sequence). CDR3 size: 14 residues.

The chain couples TRBV6-1 to TRBJ1-1, with TRBD1 as a possible D gene (6 bases). Germline V gene sequence: CDR1 MNHNS, CDR2 SASEGT. Trimming cost V 4 bases and J 1 base, with 13 bases left between them. The CDR3 sequence is 15 residues long. The CDR3 region is CASSAGVRGNTEAFF. As DNA, the CDR3 is TGTGCCAGCAGTGCAGGGGTAAGGGGGAACACTGAAGCTTTCTTT.

This clone was detected only once. This rearrangement joins TRBV6-5 to TRBJ2-3; D is unclear. Germline CDR1 is MNHEY and CDR2 is SVGAGI. The CDR3 runs 14 residues. The V and J ends lost 2 bases and 2 bases respectively, with 8 bases between them. DNA for the CDR3: TGTGCCAGCAGTTACACCCGCGACACAGATACGCAGTATTTT. It yields the protein CASSYTRDTDTQYF.

The chain uses TRBV19 and TRBJ2-3, with 8 positions matching TRBD1. CDR1 is LNHDA, CDR2 SQIVND, per germline (reference sequence). Germline trimming cut 5 bases from V and 3 bases from J; bases unmatched to any gene: 7. This CDR3 has 15 amino acids. CDR3 region: CASSLQGAGTDTQYF. CDR3 coding DNA: TGTGCCAGTAGTCTCCAGGGGGCTGGTACAGATACGCAGTATTTT.

In this sample, this clone turned up once. The genes are TRBV27 and TRBJ2-7; 7 bases map to TRBD2. Per germline, CDR1 MNHEY and CDR2 SMNVEV (reference sequence). The CDR3 runs 13 residues. V shed 4 bases and J 6 bases; nucleotides not matched to a gene: 6. CDR3 nucleotides: TGTGCCAGCAGTTGGGGCGGGAGATCCGAGCAGTACTTC. This codes for CASSWGGRSEQYF.

The chain couples TRBV10-3 to TRBJ1-5, with unresolved D. V was trimmed by 6 bases and J by 1 base, leaving 4 bases between them. The CDR3 covers 12 residues. Germline CDR1 and CDR2: ENHRY and SYGVKD. CDR3 in DNA: TGTGCCATCAGCACAAGCAATCAGCCCCAGCATTTT. This translates into CAISTSNQPQHF.

In DNA, the CDR3 is TGTGCCAGCAGTTCCCGGGCAGGGGGCGATCGGACTGAAGCTTTCTTT. Protein: CASSSRAGGDRTEAFF. The chain has TRBV6-5 and TRBJ1-1, with 8 positions matching TRBD1. The CDR3 contains 16 residues. V lost 4 bases to trimming and J lost 5 bases; unmatched junction nucleotides: 12. Per germline, CDR1 MNHEY and CDR2 SVGAGI.

V gene TRBV5-1 combines with J gene TRBJ2-1; 11 nucleotides align to TRBD2. After removal of 0 bases from V and 8 bases from J, the junction contained 4 bases not matched to a gene. Germline V gene lookup returns CDR1 SGHRS and CDR2 YFSETQ. The CDR3 has 15 residues. This CDR3 is CASSLATSGGHEQFF. The CDR3 nucleotides read TGCGCCAGCAGCTTGGCCACTAGCGGGGGCCATGAGCAGTTCTTC. The variable domain in full, completed from reference TRBV5-1 and TRBJ2-1, reads KAGVTQTPRYLIKTRGQQVTLSCSPISGHRSVSWYQQTPGQGLQFLFEYFSETQRNKGNFPGRFSGRQFSNSRSEMNVSTLELGDSALYLCASSLATSGGHEQFFGPGTRLTVL.

The chain employs TRBV4-2 and TRBJ1-3; D remains unclear. Germline values: CDR1 LGHNA, CDR2 YNFKEQ. The germline V and J ends were trimmed by 0 bases and 2 bases, with 11 bases remaining between them. The CDR3 spans 16 residues. DNA of the CDR3: TGTGCCAGCAGCCAAGATCCTGGGAGGACTGGAAACACCATATATTTT. The encoded protein is CASSQDPGRTGNTIYF.